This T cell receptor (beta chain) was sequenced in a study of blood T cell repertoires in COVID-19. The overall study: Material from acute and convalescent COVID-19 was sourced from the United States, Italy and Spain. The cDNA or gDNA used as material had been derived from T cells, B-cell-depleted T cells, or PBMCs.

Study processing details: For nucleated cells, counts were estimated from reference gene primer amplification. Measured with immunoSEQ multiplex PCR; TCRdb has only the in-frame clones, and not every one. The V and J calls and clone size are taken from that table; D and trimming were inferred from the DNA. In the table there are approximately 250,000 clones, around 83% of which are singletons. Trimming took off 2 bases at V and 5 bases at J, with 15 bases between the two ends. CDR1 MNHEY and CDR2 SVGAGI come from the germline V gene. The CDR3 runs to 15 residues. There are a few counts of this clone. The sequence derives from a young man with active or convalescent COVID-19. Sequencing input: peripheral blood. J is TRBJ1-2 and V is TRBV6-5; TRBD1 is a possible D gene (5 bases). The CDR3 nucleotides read TGTGCCAGCAGTTACACTCCCGGGACTGGTTATGGCTACACCTTC. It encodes CASSYTPGTGYGYTF.